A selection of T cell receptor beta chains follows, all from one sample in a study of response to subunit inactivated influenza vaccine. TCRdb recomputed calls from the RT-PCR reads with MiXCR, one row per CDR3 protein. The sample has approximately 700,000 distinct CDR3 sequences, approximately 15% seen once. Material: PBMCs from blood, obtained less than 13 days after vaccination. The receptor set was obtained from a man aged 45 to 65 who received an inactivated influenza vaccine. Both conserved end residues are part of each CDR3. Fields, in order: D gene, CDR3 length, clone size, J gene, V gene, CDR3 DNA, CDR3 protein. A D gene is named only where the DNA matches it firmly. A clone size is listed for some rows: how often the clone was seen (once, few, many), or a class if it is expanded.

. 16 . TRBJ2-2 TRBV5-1 TGCGCCAGCAGCTTGGGGGACACGAGGAACACCGGGGAGCTGTTTTTT CASSLGDTRNTGELFF
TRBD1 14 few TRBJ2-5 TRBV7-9 TGTGCCAGTGCAAGGGGGACAGGGGATGAGACCCAGTACTTC CASARGTGDETQYF
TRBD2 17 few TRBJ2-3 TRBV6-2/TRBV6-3 TGTGCCAGCAGTTTCCCGTCCAGCGGGAGGGGTACAGATACGCAGTATTTT CASSFPSSGRGTDTQYF
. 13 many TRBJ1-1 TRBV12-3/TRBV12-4 TGTGCCAGCAGTTTATTCGCGGGAACTGAAGCTTTCTTT CASSLFAGTEAFF
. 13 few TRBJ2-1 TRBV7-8 TGTGCCAGTACGGGTTGGCTGTACAATGAGCAGTTCTTC CASTGWLYNEQFF
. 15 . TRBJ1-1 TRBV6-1 TGTGCCAGCAGTCTAAAGACAGGTTTAAACACTGAAGCTTTCTTT CASSLKTGLNTEAFF
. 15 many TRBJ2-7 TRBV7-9 TGTGCCAGCAGCTTTTTCGGGATATGGACTGGCGAGCAGTACTTC CASSFFGIWTGEQYF
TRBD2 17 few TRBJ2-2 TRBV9 TGTGCCAGCAGCGTAGAGGGGACTAGCGGGGCCACCGGGGAGCTGTTTTTT CASSVEGTSGATGELFF
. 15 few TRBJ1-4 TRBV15 TGTGCCACCAGCAGAGAAAAGGGGATGTGGGAAAAACTGTTTTTT CATSREKGMWEKLFF
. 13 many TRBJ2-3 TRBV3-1 TGTGCCAGCAGCCAAATCCTGACAGATACGCAGTATTTT CASSQILTDTQYF
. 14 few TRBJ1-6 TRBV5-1 TGCGCCAGCAGCCTGGATAGTAGGGATTCACCCCTCCACTTT CASSLDSRDSPLHF
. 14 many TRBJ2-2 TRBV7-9 TGTGCCAGCAGCTCCGGGACGAACACCGGGGAGCTGTTTTTT CASSSGTNTGELFF
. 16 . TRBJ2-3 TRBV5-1 TGCGCCAGCAGCATCGAAACCGGAGGGGTTGCGGATACGCAGTATTTT CASSIETGGVADTQYF
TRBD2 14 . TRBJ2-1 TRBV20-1 TGCAGTGGCCTTAGCGGGGGGGTGGGGAATGAGCAGTTCTTC CSGLSGGVGNEQFF
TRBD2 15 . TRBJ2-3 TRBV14 TGTGCCAGCAGCCTCTACTCCGGACTAGATGGGGCGCAGTATTTT CASSLYSGLDGAQYF
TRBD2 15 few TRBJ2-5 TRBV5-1 TGCGCCAGCAGCTTGTCGCGGGGGGGCCTTGAGACCCAGTACTTC CASSLSRGGLETQYF
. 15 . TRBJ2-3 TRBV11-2 TGTGCCAGCAGCTTATTGGGAGGACCTACAGATACGCAGTATTTT CASSLLGGPTDTQYF
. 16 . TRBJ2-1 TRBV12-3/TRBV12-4 TGTGCCAGCAGAGACCCCGGGACAATGCGGATCGGAGAGCAGTTCTTC CASRDPGTMRIGEQFF
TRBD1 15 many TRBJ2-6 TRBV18 TGTGCCAGCTCACTACAGGGGGCTGGGGCCAACGTCCTGACTTTC CASSLQGAGANVLTF
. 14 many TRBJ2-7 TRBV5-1 TGCGCCAGCAGCTTGGCCGGGACTCACTACGAGCAGTACTTC CASSLAGTHYEQYF
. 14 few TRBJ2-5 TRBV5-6 TGTGCCAGCAGCCCCGTCGGCAGTGCGCAGACCCAGTACTTC CASSPVGSAQTQYF
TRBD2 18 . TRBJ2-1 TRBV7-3 TGTGCCAGCAGCTTATTCTCCAGGCTAGCGGGAGTGAGCAATGAGCAGTTCTTC CASSLFSRLAGVSNEQFF
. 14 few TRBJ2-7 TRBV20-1 TGCAGTGCTAGAATCGGCGCAGGGGCCTACGAGCAGTACTTC CSARIGAGAYEQYF
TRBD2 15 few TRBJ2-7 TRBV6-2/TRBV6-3 TGTGCCAGCAGTCCCCCGACTAGCGGCTTCTACGAGCAGTACTTC CASSPPTSGFYEQYF
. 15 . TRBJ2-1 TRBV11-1 TGTGCCAGCAGCCCTCTTGAAGAGATTGAGGATGAGCAGTTCTTC CASSPLEEIEDEQFF
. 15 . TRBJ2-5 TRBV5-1 TGCGCCAGCAGCTTGTTTCGGCGGGAACAAGAGACCCAGTACTTC CASSLFRREQETQYF